Below, 8 T cell receptor beta chains from the same sample are listed, as sequenced in a study of radiotherapy plus CTLA-4 blockade in lung cancer (dated by TCRdb to 2016 to 2018). Library creation used the immunoSEQ multiplex PCR assay. TCRdb's version of the immuneACCESS table is confined to in-frame rearrangements and falls short of the full clone set. An unresolved V gene accounts for under half of the shortfall where checked; the remainder is of unknown origin. The sample table shows 11,000 to 15,000 clones, and around 87% are seen once. The ten largest account for approximately 15% of the sample. The sequenced sample was peripheral blood, obtained from a patient treated with radiotherapy plus ipilimumab. The receptors were gathered from a human donor with non-small cell lung cancer that progressed on radiotherapy plus ipilimumab. Some clones in this sample may be carry-over from other donors' samples.

This chain links TRBV5-1 with TRBJ1-1; unclear D gene. Germline loops: CDR1 SGHRS, CDR2 YFSETQ. Trimming shortened V by 1 base and J by 5 bases, and 9 bases separated the two germline ends. The CDR3 is 13 amino acids. The CDR3 sequence is CASSLTGRTEAFF. The CDR3 DNA reads TGCGCCAGCAGCTTGACGGGGAGGACTGAAGCTTTCTTT.

The genes are TRBV6-6 and TRBJ1-2; D is undetermined. Germline CDR1 is MNHNY and CDR2 is SVGAGI (reference sequence). V lost 5 bases, J lost 0 bases, and 13 bases lay in between. This CDR3 has 15 residues. The CDR3 DNA is TGTGCCAGCAGTCCCGGAGGAGCCACTAACTATGGCTACACCTTC. Protein sequence: CASSPGGATNYGYTF.

The rearrangement links TRBV4-1 to TRBJ1-4, with D possibly being TRBD1 (5 bases). V was clipped by 0 bases and J by 7 bases, with 12 bases between them. Germline CDR1 and CDR2: MGHRA and YSYEKL. The CDR3 consists of 15 residues. CDR3 residues: CASSQDRQGVEKLFF. CDR3 sequence (DNA): TGCGCCAGCAGCCAAGACAGGCAGGGTGTTGAAAAACTGTTTTTT.

The J gene is TRBJ1-5, the V gene TRBV19, with D unresolved. The CDR3 is 13 residues long. Per germline, CDR1 LNHDA and CDR2 SQIVND (reference sequence). Trimming left V 7 bases short and J 7 bases short, with 14 bases between. CDR3 in amino acids: CASTVRVEQPQHF. CDR3 in DNA: TGTGCCAGTACCGTTCGGGTAGAGCAGCCCCAGCATTTT.

The rearrangement uses TRBV27 and TRBJ2-5; perhaps TRBD1 as D (5 bases). From germline, CDR1 is MNHEY and CDR2 SMNVEV (reference sequence). CDR3 length: 13 residues. With 0 bases removed from V and 4 bases from J, the gap between germline ends came to 6 bases. The CDR3 DNA follows: TGTGCCAGCAGTTTATCACAGGCAGAGACCCAGTACTTC. Its translation is CASSLSQAETQYF.

This chain links TRBV12-5 with TRBJ1-4; D possibly corresponds to TRBD1 (5 bases). CDR3 length: 13 residues. Trimming removed 4 bases from V and 8 bases from J, with 11 bases in between. Germline CDR1 LGHNT, CDR2 FRNRAP. The CDR3 DNA is TGTGCTAGTGGTTCAGGGACTTTGGAAAAACTGTTTTTT. Encoded protein: CASGSGTLEKLFF.

The chain combines TRBV29-1 with TRBJ2-2; 10 nucleotides match TRBD2. Germline V gene sequence: CDR1 SQVTM, CDR2 ANQGSEA. This CDR3 is built from 15 residues. V lost 4 bases to trimming and J lost 5 bases; unmatched junction nucleotides: 7. In nucleotides, the CDR3 is TGCAGCGTTGGCCTAGCGGGAGTTCTAACCGGGGAGCTGTTTTTT. This codes for CSVGLAGVLTGELFF.

The V and J genes are TRBV6-5 and TRBJ1-1; 7 bases are shared with TRBD1. Germline-derived CDR1 and CDR2 are MNHEY and SVGAGI. V lost 6 bases and J lost 5; bases outside the gene matches: 0. The CDR3 runs 11 residues. CDR3 coding DNA: TGTGCCAGCAGACAGGGGACTGAAGCTTTCTTT. It specifies CASRQGTEAFF.